This record covers a single T cell receptor (beta chain). The antigen remains undetermined. Clones were read by immunoSEQ multiplex PCR, and TCRdb kept only the in-frame ones, dropping some. The table records about 140,000 clones, 80% to 95% of them present only once. This specimen belongs to a study of T cell responses to AZD1222 COVID-19 vaccine. Study-wide results and caveats: No repertoire was sampled before or during the peak T cell response, only after it. Baseline seropositivity characterized only a handful of AZD1222 recipients.

This CDR3 comprises 16 residues. Germline V gives CDR1 LGHNA, CDR2 YNFKEQ. Trimming removed 2 bases at V and 3 bases at J, with 13 bases between. Sequenced material: peripheral blood, taken 28 days after the second AZD1222 dose. The chain is built from TRBV4-2 and TRBJ2-2; D perhaps matches TRBD2 (7 bases). The TCR was taken from an adult who received the AZD1222 COVID-19 vaccine. The CDR3 DNA reads TGTGCCAGCAGCCAAATTCGAGGGGGGGACACCGGGGAGCTGTTTTTT. Its translation is CASSQIRGGDTGELFF.